The 5 T cell receptor beta chains presented below share a single source sample, sequenced in a study of shared clonotypes between healthy human individuals. Method: immunoSEQ multiplex PCR; TCRdb's copy keeps in-frame clones and lacks some. The sample has roughly 2,000,000 clones, roughly 93% seen once. The naive CD8 subset, CD45RO-negative cells positively selected for CCR7, excluded terminally differentiated effector memory CD45RA+ cells. The sample was naive CD8+ T cells from PBMCs. The source is a man younger than 30 in good health. Some clones in this sample may be carry-over from other donors' samples.

The chain recombines TRBV15 with TRBJ1-2, with 8 bases aligning to TRBD1. In germline, CDR1 is LNHNV, CDR2 YYDKDF (reference sequence). There are 15 residues in the CDR3. V shed 3 bases and J 4 bases; nucleotides not matched to a gene: 7. CDR3 region: CATSSHGGTGYGYTF. The CDR3 coding sequence is TGTGCCACCAGCAGCCATGGCGGGACAGGCTATGGCTACACCTTC. The full variable domain, its missing parts supplied by reference TRBV15 and TRBJ1-2, is DAMVIQNPRYQVTQFGKPVTLSCSQTLNHNVMYWYQQKSSQAPKLLFHYYDKDFNNEADTPDNFQSRRPNTSFCFLDIRSPGLGDTAMYLCATSSHGGTGYGYTFGSGTRLTVV.

J is TRBJ2-3 and V is TRBV7-3, with D perhaps TRBD2 (6 bases). This CDR3 region has 14 residues. The V end lost 2 bases, the J end lost 4 bases, and 10 bases lay between the germline ends. Germline loops: CDR1 SGHTA, CDR2 FQGTGA. Here the CDR3 reads CASSLGDSPDTQYF. The CDR3 region has the DNA TGTGCCAGCAGCTTAGGGGACTCTCCAGATACGCAGTATTTT.

About this clone itself: Within the sample, other DNA sequences also encode this same CDR3. V gene TRBV29-1 combines with J gene TRBJ1-1; a weak D match, TRBD1 (5 bases). V was cut by 6 bases and J by 4 bases, with 9 bases left in between. This CDR3 region has 11 residues. CDR1 SQVTM and CDR2 ANQGSEA come from the germline V gene. The CDR3 sequence: CSVSGTTEAFF. CDR3 bases: TGCAGCGTCTCAGGGACCACTGAAGCTTTCTTT.

The chain joins TRBV19 to TRBJ1-2; perhaps TRBD1 as D (6 bases). This CDR3 has 18 residues. CDR1 and CDR2 from the germline V gene are LNHDA and SQIVND (reference sequence). The V and J ends lost 6 bases and 5 bases respectively, with 28 bases between them. This chain's CDR3 is CASRPPVAGERPKYGYTF. Here the CDR3 DNA reads TGTGCCAGTAGGCCCCCCGTGGCAGGGGAACGCCCCAAGTATGGCTACACCTTC.

CDR3 loop: CASSSGRDRGRNEQFF. Here the CDR3 DNA reads TGTGCCAGCAGCTCCGGTCGGGACAGGGGGCGCAATGAGCAGTTCTTC. The V call is TRBV13, the J call TRBJ2-1, with 12 bases lining up with TRBD1. The CDR3 has 16 amino acids. Per the germline V gene, CDR1 is PRHDT and CDR2 is FYEKMQ (reference sequence). Germline trimming cut 4 bases from V and 6 bases from J; bases unmatched to any gene: 7.